Below are 30 T cell receptor beta chains sequenced from a single sample in a study of shared clonotypes between healthy human individuals. This table comes from immunoSEQ multiplex PCR, and its TCRdb copy is limited to in-frame clones, with some not included. The repertoire includes over a million clones, 98% of them detected once, and roughly 0.35% sits in the top ten. Sequences were obtained from naive CD4+ T cells sorted from blood. Subset reported: CD45RA+ positively selected. Source of these receptors: a man in his thirties or forties in good health.

CDR3 amino acids: CSVIQGADTQYF. CDR3 DNA sequence: TGCAGCGTTATTCAGGGGGCAGATACGCAGTATTTT. The V and J genes are TRBV29-1 and TRBJ2-3; 7 bases align to TRBD1. The germline CDR1 and CDR2 sequences are SQVTM and ANQGSEA. The CDR3 is 12 residues long. With V trimmed by 5 bases and J by 4 bases, 3 bases remained unmatched.

This rearrangement joins TRBV30 to TRBJ2-7; D is unclear. The CDR3 covers 11 residues. Between the trimmed V and J ends, which lost 3 bases and 6 bases, there was a span of 9 bases. From germline, CDR1 is GTSNPN and CDR2 SVGIG (reference sequence). In DNA, the CDR3 is TGTGCCTGGAGCGTACCCGGCGAGCAGTACTTC. Amino acid sequence: CAWSVPGEQYF.

A remark on this clone: The sample holds other DNA sequences that translate to the same CDR3. The chain has TRBV14 and TRBJ1-2; perhaps TRBD1 as D (5 bases). Germline V gene sequence: CDR1 SGHDN, CDR2 FVKESK. V dropped 4 bases and J dropped 4 bases, with 7 bases sitting between them. This CDR3 spans 12 amino acids. The CDR3 DNA sequence: TGTGCCAGCAGCCGCGGGGGCTATGGCTACACCTTC. Its protein is CASSRGGYGYTF.

The chain employs TRBV4-1 and TRBJ1-5, with a possible D match to TRBD1 (5 bases). The CDR3 has 18 amino acids. Germline assignment: CDR1 MGHRA and CDR2 YSYEKL. Trimming cost V 0 bases and J 0 bases, with 15 bases left between them. The CDR3 here is CASSQDEHRSYSNQPQHF. The CDR3 bases are TGCGCCAGCAGCCAAGATGAGCACAGGTCCTATAGCAATCAGCCCCAGCATTTT.

The V gene is TRBV5-6, the J gene TRBJ2-5; 11 positions match TRBD1. The CDR3 has 17 amino acids. The germline V gene has CDR1 SGHDT and CDR2 YYEEEE. Trimming at V came to 0 bases and at J to 4 bases, leaving 8 bases not matched to a gene. The CDR3 spells CASSLVGQGALGETQYF. The CDR3 nucleotides read TGTGCCAGCAGCTTGGTAGGACAGGGGGCGCTTGGAGAGACCCAGTACTTC.

This clone was seen a single time. This chain links TRBV5-6 with TRBJ2-3; D is possibly TRBD2 (6 bases). The CDR3 contains 15 residues. Germline V CDR1 and CDR2: SGHDT, YYEEEE. Trimming removed 3 bases at V and 4 bases at J, with 15 bases between. CDR3 protein: CASSYRTGGADTQYF. As DNA, the CDR3 is TGTGCCAGCAGCTACAGGACTGGCGGGGCAGATACGCAGTATTTT.

J is TRBJ1-2 and V is TRBV28; TRBD1 agrees at 7 bases. V trimming: 3 bases; J trimming: 4 bases; junction bases outside the gene matches: 8. Looked up from germline, CDR1 is MDHEN and CDR2 is SYDVKM. The length of the CDR3 is 15 residues. The CDR3 region is CASSFEGQNFYGYTF. The CDR3 coding sequence is TGTGCCAGCAGTTTTGAGGGACAGAACTTCTATGGCTACACCTTC.

V gene TRBV11-3 combines with J gene TRBJ2-1, with D perhaps matching TRBD1 (6 bases). The CDR3 spans 14 residues. Trimming stripped 3 bases from V and 10 bases from J, with 16 bases between. Per the germline V gene, CDR1 is SGHNT and CDR2 is YENEEA. CDR3 bases: TGTGCCAGCAGCTTCTTAGGGGGAGACGGGGAGCAGTTCTTC. Translated: CASSFLGGDGEQFF.

This chain connects TRBV19 to TRBJ1-2; D gene ambiguous. There are 13 residues in the CDR3. Germline values: CDR1 LNHDA, CDR2 SQIVND (reference sequence). Trimming cost V 5 bases and J 4 bases, with 11 bases left between them. CDR3 in amino acids: CASSPGRTYGYTF. Written as DNA, the CDR3 is TGTGCCAGTAGTCCGGGCCGGACCTATGGCTACACCTTC.

The genes are TRBV18 and TRBJ2-7, with 9 bases aligning to TRBD2. J gave up 3 bases and V 4 bases, and 4 bases lay outside the gene matches. CDR1 is KGHSH, CDR2 LQKENI, per germline. The CDR3 contains 14 residues. The CDR3 nucleotides are TGTGCCAGCTCACAACTAGCGGGTGTCTACGAGCAGTACTTC. This sequence encodes CASSQLAGVYEQYF.

As to this clone: Other DNA sequences of this sample code for an identical CDR3. The V and J genes are TRBV5-1 and TRBJ2-5, with D possibly being TRBD2 (5 bases). The CDR3 spans 14 residues. Germline V gives CDR1 SGHRS, CDR2 YFSETQ. V lost 1 base and J lost 2, with 9 bases in between. Here the CDR3 reads CASSLLADQETQYF. In DNA form, the CDR3 reads TGCGCCAGCAGCTTGCTAGCCGATCAAGAGACCCAGTACTTC. The full variable domain, rest sourced from reference TRBV5-1 and TRBJ2-5, is KAGVTQTPRYLIKTRGQQVTLSCSPISGHRSVSWYQQTPGQGLQFLFEYFSETQRNKGNFPGRFSGRQFSNSRSEMNVSTLELGDSALYLCASSLLADQETQYFGPGTRLLVL.

The genes are TRBV28 and TRBJ2-1, with TRBD1 matching over 8 bases. The CDR3 is 15 residues long. Trimming took 4 bases from V and 4 from J; bases not matched to a gene: 6. Germline lookup yields CDR1 MDHEN and CDR2 SYDVKM. CDR3 residues: CASSSRQGIYNEQFF. The CDR3 DNA is TGTGCCAGCAGTTCTCGACAGGGGATATACAATGAGCAGTTCTTC.

This clone was seen just once. The rearrangement joins TRBV6-1 to TRBJ2-5; D might be TRBD1 (5 bases). Deletions cut 5 bases from V and 5 bases from J, with 12 bases between. Germline V gene lookup returns CDR1 MNHNS and CDR2 SASEGT. The length of the CDR3 is 13 residues. CDR3 nucleotides: TGTGCCAGCAGTCCAGGGCCGGAGGAGACCCAGTACTTC. Amino acid sequence: CASSPGPEETQYF.

The chain combines TRBV4-3 with TRBJ2-2, with 11 bases matching TRBD2. From germline, CDR1 is LGHNA and CDR2 YSLEER. V dropped 1 base and J dropped 7; count of bases not matched to a gene: 5. The CDR3 totals 16 residues. DNA for the CDR3: TGCGCCAGCAGCCAAGCTACTGGGACTAGCGGCGGGGAGCTGTTTTTT. Amino acid sequence: CASSQATGTSGGELFF.

The J gene is TRBJ2-7, the V gene TRBV29-1; D is ambiguous. The germline V and J ends were trimmed by 3 bases and 2 bases, with 11 bases remaining between them. CDR3 length: 13 amino acids. The germline V gene has CDR1 SQVTM and CDR2 ANQGSEA. The CDR3 DNA follows: TGCAGCGTTGATGGTGACGGAACCTACGAGCAGTACTTC. Translation: CSVDGDGTYEQYF.

J is TRBJ2-3 and V is TRBV11-3; 15 nucleotides match TRBD2. The germline V gene encodes CDR1 SGHNT and CDR2 YENEEA. CDR3 size: 20 residues. V trimming: 5 bases; J trimming: 2 bases; junction bases outside the gene matches: 14. As DNA, the CDR3 is TGTGCCAGCAGCCAATCGGGACTAGCGGGAGGCAACCCCCTCACAGATACGCAGTATTTT. It yields the protein CASSQSGLAGGNPLTDTQYF.

The chain combines TRBV11-3 with TRBJ2-7, with 8 bases lining up with TRBD1. Germline V gene sequence: CDR1 SGHNT, CDR2 YENEEA. The trim removed 5 bases at V and 0 bases at J, leaving 9 bases unmatched. The CDR3 consists of 16 residues. In DNA, the CDR3 is TGTGCCAGCAGCCGGACGACAGGGGAGCGCTCCTACGAGCAGTACTTC. Translating it yields CASSRTTGERSYEQYF. Together with reference TRBV11-3 and TRBJ2-7, the CDR3 gives the full variable domain: EAGVVQSPRYKIIEKKQPVAFWCNPISGHNTLYWYLQNLGQGPELLIRYENEEAVDDSQLPKDRFSAERLKGVDSTLKIQPAELGDSAVYLCASSRTTGERSYEQYFGPGTRLTVT.

This chain joins TRBV5-4 and TRBJ2-3; 10 bases fit TRBD2. The CDR3 runs 18 residues. Germline trimming cut 2 bases from V and 0 bases from J; bases unmatched to any gene: 9. Germline CDR1 is SGHNT and CDR2 is YYREEE (reference sequence). CDR3 amino acids: CASSLLAGLSGSTDTQYF. CDR3 DNA: TGTGCCAGCAGCTTACTAGCGGGACTTTCGGGGAGCACAGATACGCAGTATTTT.

The J gene is TRBJ2-7, the V gene TRBV5-1; a weak D match, TRBD1 (6 bases). V gave up 0 bases and J gave up 1 base, with 11 bases separating them. The V gene's germline CDR1 is SGHRS and CDR2 YFSETQ. CDR3 length equals 15 residues. CDR3 sequence (DNA): TGCGCCAGCAGCTTGGCTCAAGGGGGTTCCTACGAGCAGTACTTC. Translating it yields CASSLAQGGSYEQYF.

The V call is TRBV25-1, the J call TRBJ1-3; perhaps TRBD1 as D (5 bases). The CDR3 contains 15 residues. Per germline, CDR1 MGHDK and CDR2 SYGVNS. Trimming removed 0 bases at V and 2 bases at J, with 8 bases between. The CDR3 DNA sequence: TGTGCCAGCAGTGAATACGGGGGAACTGGAAACACCATATATTTT. It yields the protein CASSEYGGTGNTIYF.

The chain uses TRBV2 and TRBJ2-1; 7 bases fit TRBD1. The ends lost 7 bases at V and 3 bases at J; junction bases unmatched: 3. The CDR3 is 13 amino acids. CDR1 SNHLY and CDR2 FYNNEI come from the germline V gene. CDR3: CASIDRVYNEQFF. The CDR3, as DNA: TGTGCCAGCATCGACAGGGTCTACAATGAGCAGTTCTTC. Filled out from reference TRBV2 and TRBJ2-1, the complete variable domain reads EPEVTQTPSHQVTQMGQEVILRCVPISNHLYFYWYRQILGQKVEFLVSFYNNEISEKSEIFDDQFSVERPDGSNFTLKIRSTKLEDSAMYFCASIDRVYNEQFFGPGTRLTVL.

This clone was observed a few times. Other DNA sequences in the same sample also yield this CDR3. This chain links TRBV7-2 with TRBJ2-7; D unclear. V was trimmed by 3 bases and J by 4 bases, leaving 4 bases between them. The CDR3 consists of 11 residues. In germline, CDR1 is SGHTA, CDR2 FQGNSA. As DNA, the CDR3 is TGTGCCAGCAGCTTGACATACGAGCAGTACTTC. Translation: CASSLTYEQYF.

The chain employs TRBV4-1 and TRBJ2-2; D is tentatively TRBD1 or TRBD2 (5 bases each). Germline assignment: CDR1 MGHRA and CDR2 YSYEKL. The CDR3 has 17 amino acids. Trimming took off 0 bases at V and 3 bases at J, with 14 bases between the two ends. CDR3 in amino acids: CASSQDAAGTHTGELFF. CDR3 in DNA: TGCGCCAGCAGCCAAGATGCCGCCGGGACCCACACCGGGGAGCTGTTTTTT.

This clone came up once. V gene TRBV7-2 combines with J gene TRBJ1-5; D gene unclear. Germline values: CDR1 SGHTA, CDR2 FQGNSA. V lost 5 bases and J lost 2, with 13 bases in between. The CDR3 loop spans 15 amino acids. As DNA, the CDR3 is TGTGCCAGCAGCCCAGCGGGCACGGGCAATCAGCCCCAGCATTTT. Translating gives CASSPAGTGNQPQHF.

The chain is built from TRBV6-1 and TRBJ1-4, with D perhaps TRBD1 (5 bases). This CDR3 is built from 16 residues. V was pared by 3 bases and J by 0 bases, with 11 bases between. Germline lookup yields CDR1 MNHNS and CDR2 SASEGT. This chain's CDR3 is CASSDRGGATNEKLFF. The CDR3 DNA is TGTGCCAGCAGTGATAGAGGAGGGGCAACTAATGAAAAACTGTTTTTT.

This sequence joins TRBV18 and TRBJ2-7, with a tentative D call TRBD2 (6 bases). The CDR3 runs 15 residues. Trimming took off 6 bases at V and 2 bases at J, with 17 bases between the two ends. Germline V gives CDR1 KGHSH, CDR2 LQKENI. The CDR3 nucleotides read TGTGCCAGCTCCCTCCGGGACTGGCAAACCTACGAGCAGTACTTC. Encoded protein: CASSLRDWQTYEQYF.

Of note for this clone: This sample also contains other DNA sequences that code for the same CDR3. The chain joins TRBV5-1 to TRBJ2-3; D unclear. The CDR3 is made up of 12 amino acids. V was clipped by 0 bases and J by 6 bases, with 5 bases between them. Germline V gene sequence: CDR1 SGHRS, CDR2 YFSETQ. For the CDR3, the DNA is TGCGCCAGCAGCTTGGCTTTGGATACGCAGTATTTT. Its translation: CASSLALDTQYF.

V usage is TRBV5-1 and J usage is TRBJ2-1; the match to TRBD2 covers 8 bases. J was trimmed by 7 bases and V by 3 bases; bases with no gene match: 15. CDR3 length equals 17 residues. The germline gives CDR1 SGHRS, CDR2 YFSETQ. The CDR3 coding sequence is TGCGCCAGCAGCTCCATTACCGGGATTAGCGGGATAAATGAGCAGTTCTTC. Translation: CASSSITGISGINEQFF. The full variable domain, rest sourced from reference TRBV5-1 and TRBJ2-1, is KAGVTQTPRYLIKTRGQQVTLSCSPISGHRSVSWYQQTPGQGLQFLFEYFSETQRNKGNFPGRFSGRQFSNSRSEMNVSTLELGDSALYLCASSSITGISGINEQFFGPGTRLTVL.

The CDR3, as DNA: TGTGCCAGCAGCTTCCTAGCGGGACCTCTTTATGAGCAGTTCTTC. Residues: CASSFLAGPLYEQFF. This chain links TRBV7-3 with TRBJ2-1; 9 positions agree with TRBD2. The CDR3 has 15 amino acids. In germline, CDR1 is SGHTA, CDR2 FQGTGA. V was pared by 3 bases and J by 8 bases, with 8 bases of the junction left unmatched.

The chain has TRBV2 and TRBJ1-3; a possible D gene is TRBD1 (5 bases). The CDR3 consists of 14 residues. The germline V gene has CDR1 SNHLY and CDR2 FYNNEI. The ends were cut back, 6 bases at V and 4 bases at J, with 13 bases in the middle. The CDR3 loop is CASRAGFSGNTIYF. The CDR3 nucleotides read TGTGCCAGCAGAGCAGGGTTCTCAGGAAACACCATATATTTT.